This T cell receptor (beta chain) emerged from a study of breast tumors, draining lymph nodes, adjacent tissues. Via MiXCR, TCRdb re-called the multiplex PCR reads, giving one row per CDR3 protein. The profile covers 100,000 to 150,000 distinct CDR3 sequences, with 15% to 20% appearing a single time and less than 4% taken by the ten largest. This CDR3 has 12 amino acids. Trimming took 5 bases from V and 6 from J, leaving 8 bases between them. This clonotype was observed many times. Antigen specificity is unknown. Samples came from axillary lymph nodes draining the breast cancer. Whole-study findings and limits: The lymph node origin of tumor T cells was framed as consistent with a hypothesis, not demonstrated. Tumor repertoires ranked between lymph nodes and nontumor tissue in diversity, with V and J gene preferences.

Sequencing was carried out using axillary lymph node tissue. V is TRBV12-3 or TRBV12-4 and J is TRBJ2-1, with unresolved D. The receptor was derived from a female donor with breast cancer. Some clones in this sample may be carry-over from other donors' samples. The CDR3 region has the DNA TGTGCCAGCAGTCCAGGACGCAATGAGCAGTTCTTC. This gives the protein CASSPGRNEQFF.